Listed below are T cell receptor beta chains from one sample, sequenced in a study of T-cell reconstitution after alpha-beta-depleted transplantation in children. Using its own MiXCR run on the PCR reads, TCRdb lists one record per CDR3 protein. The sample lists around 300,000 distinct CDR3 sequences; roughly 21% were seen once. The sequences come from PBMCs, mostly from graft donor cells, collected 180 days after TCRalphabeta/CD19-depleted stem cell transplant. Receptors originate from a male patient younger than 18 who had a stem cell transplant for acute lymphoblastic leukemia, so the T cells may come from the graft donor. CDR3s include the opening cysteine and the closing phenylalanine or tryptophan. D genes are given only for firm matches. Size tells how often a clone was seen (once, few, many) or the class of an expanded clone, and some rows leave it out.

clone_size | d_call | j_call | v_call | cdr3_aa | cdr3_nt
NA | TRBD2 | TRBJ2-5 | TRBV5-1 | CASSLALRGGKETQYF | TGCGCCAGCAGCTTGGCCTTGAGGGGAGGGAAAGAGACCCAGTACTTC
few | TRBD1 | TRBJ1-1 | TRBV12-3/TRBV12-4 | CASSPRDRGQSGTEAFF | TGTGCCAGCAGTCCTAGGGACAGGGGGCAATCGGGAACTGAAGCTTTCTTT
few | TRBD1 | TRBJ1-1 | TRBV4-3 | CASSRGVRSQGTLGAFF | TGCGCCAGCAGCCGTGGGGTTCGTTCACAGGGGACCTTGGGAGCTTTCTTT
NA | NA | TRBJ2-7 | TRBV6-5 | CASSIRTATYEQYF | TGTGCCAGCAGTATACGGACAGCCACCTACGAGCAGTACTTC
NA | TRBD2 | TRBJ2-5 | TRBV28 | CASSTSGLAGVGETQYF | TGTGCCAGCAGTACCTCTGGACTAGCGGGAGTGGGAGAGACCCAGTACTTC
NA | NA | TRBJ2-3 | TRBV19 | CASSIRADTQYF | TGTGCCAGTAGTATACGCGCAGATACGCAGTATTTT
NA | NA | TRBJ2-7 | TRBV7-9 | CASSQLISSYEQYF | TGTGCCAGCAGTCAACTTATTAGCTCCTACGAGCAGTACTTC
many | NA | TRBJ2-7 | TRBV4-1 | CASSLEGGEQYF | TGCGCCAGCAGCCTGGAGGGGGGCGAGCAGTACTTC
few | TRBD1 | TRBJ2-5 | TRBV5-1 | CASSPGQGVIRQETQYF | TGCGCCAGCAGCCCTGGACAGGGAGTTATACGCCAAGAGACCCAGTACTTC
many | NA | TRBJ1-1 | TRBV5-4 | CASSLTGSTVAFF | TGTGCCAGCAGCTTGACAGGTTCCACGGTAGCTTTCTTT
NA | NA | TRBJ1-1 | TRBV3-1 | CASSGPNTEAFF | TGTGCCAGCAGTGGACCTAACACTGAAGCTTTCTTT
few | NA | TRBJ2-1 | TRBV12-3/TRBV12-4 | CASKDRAYNEQFF | TGTGCCAGCAAGGACAGAGCCTACAATGAGCAGTTCTTC
few | NA | TRBJ2-2 | TRBV7-8 | CASRPTQNTGELFF | TGTGCCAGCAGACCGACGCAGAACACCGGGGAGCTGTTTTTT
NA | NA | TRBJ2-7 | TRBV7-6 | CASSIGRSYEQYF | TGTGCCAGCTCAATTGGGAGGAGCTACGAGCAGTACTTC
many | TRBD1 | TRBJ1-2 | TRBV5-1 | CASSRRPGQGSGYTF | TGCGCCAGCAGCAGAAGACCGGGACAGGGAAGTGGCTACACCTTC
many | NA | TRBJ2-7 | TRBV2 | CASRGGTYEQYF | TGTGCCAGCAGGGGTGGGACCTACGAGCAGTACTTC
many | NA | TRBJ2-7 | TRBV5-1 | CASSLGTYEQYF | TGTGCCAGCAGCTTAGGCACCTACGAGCAGTACTTC
many | NA | TRBJ2-3 | TRBV5-1 | CASSSSGSHTQYF | TGCGCCAGCAGCTCCTCGGGGTCACATACGCAGTATTTT
few | TRBD2 | TRBJ2-3 | TRBV12-3/TRBV12-4 | CASSLDITSGLTDTQYF | TGTGCCAGCAGTTTAGATATCACTAGCGGGCTCACAGATACGCAGTATTTT
few | NA | TRBJ1-5 | TRBV12-3/TRBV12-4 | CASSPWVGTRSNQPQHF | TGTGCCAGCAGTCCGTGGGTTGGGACACGGAGCAATCAGCCCCAGCATTTT
NA | NA | TRBJ1-1 | TRBV6-5 | CASSYEQISNTEAFF | TGTGCCAGCAGTTACGAACAGATCTCGAACACTGAAGCTTTCTTT
few | NA | TRBJ2-7 | TRBV12-3/TRBV12-4 | CATRRRGEAGEQYF | TGTGCCACGAGACGGAGGGGTGAGGCGGGCGAGCAGTACTTC
NA | NA | TRBJ1-2 | TRBV7-9 | CASTLPPIYGYTF | TGTGCCAGCACCCTACCCCCGATTTATGGCTACACCTTC
few | NA | TRBJ2-6 | TRBV10-3 | CAISVGANVLTF | TGTGCCATCAGTGTTGGGGCCAACGTCCTGACTTTC
NA | NA | TRBJ2-7 | TRBV7-3 | CASSLGPESYEQYF | TGTGCCAGCAGCTTAGGTCCAGAGTCCTACGAGCAGTACTTC
NA | NA | TRBJ1-2 | TRBV20-1 | CSALWANYGYTF | TGCAGTGCGCTTTGGGCAAACTATGGCTACACCTTC
NA | NA | TRBJ1-2 | TRBV7-6 | CASSLAQGWGYTF | TGTGCCAGCAGCTTGGCCCAGGGCTGGGGCTACACCTTC
few | TRBD2 | TRBJ2-2 | TRBV11-2 | CASSWGLAGGKMNTGELFF | TGTGCCAGCAGCTGGGGACTAGCGGGAGGGAAAATGAACACCGGGGAGCTGTTTTTT
NA | NA | TRBJ2-1 | TRBV4-1 | CASSQEDGWGYNEQFF | TGCGCCAGCAGCCAAGAAGACGGGTGGGGGTACAATGAGCAGTTCTTC
NA | NA | TRBJ1-5 | TRBV6-1 | CASSEPQIVSNQPQHF | TGTGCCAGCAGTGAACCCCAGATCGTGAGCAATCAGCCCCAGCATTTT
NA | NA | TRBJ2-7 | TRBV7-9 | CASSLVLDYYEQYF | TGTGCCAGCAGCTTGGTACTAGACTACTACGAGCAGTACTTC
NA | NA | TRBJ2-1 | TRBV21-1 | CASSTGTNLNNEQFF | TGTGCCAGCAGCACCGGGACAAACCTAAACAATGAGCAGTTCTTC
NA | NA | TRBJ2-5 | TRBV20-1 | CSARDEGGKRETQYF | TGCAGTGCTAGAGACGAGGGCGGGAAGAGAGAGACCCAGTACTTC
few | TRBD1 | TRBJ1-2 | TRBV4-2 | CASSQRDRVNYGYTF | TGTGCCAGCAGCCAACGGGACAGGGTGAACTATGGCTACACCTTC
few | NA | TRBJ2-7 | TRBV5-1 | CASSYNLYYEQYF | TGCGCCAGCAGCTACAACCTGTACTACGAGCAGTACTTC
NA | TRBD2 | TRBJ2-3 | TRBV24-1 | CATSDSSVSGRIRTDTQYF | TGTGCCACCAGTGATTCCAGCGTGAGCGGGAGGATCCGCACAGATACGCAGTATTTT
NA | NA | TRBJ1-2 | TRBV7-9 | CASREGRDYGYTF | TGTGCCAGCAGGGAGGGGCGAGACTATGGCTACACCTTC
few | TRBD2 | TRBJ2-3 | TRBV24-1 | CATSLGGSTDTQYF | TGTGCCACCAGTCTCGGGGGGAGCACAGATACGCAGTATTTT